The 11 T cell receptor beta chains reported below all come from one sample, sequenced in a study of cytomegalovirus exposure and HLA in healthy donors (dated 2017 in TCRdb). The library relied on the immunoSEQ multiplex PCR assay. For the multiplex PCR, a mixture combining 60 forward primers for TCR Vbeta segments and 13 reverse primers for TCR Jbeta segments was used. TCRdb retrieved this table from immuneACCESS and kept in-frame rearrangements only. Not all clones are present; in checked studies, unresolved V genes account for under half, and no reason is known for the remainder. A total of 150,000 to 200,000 clones appear in this sample, about 78% of them only once. Jointly, the top ten make up about 1.3% of the sample. The sample was PBMCs. These receptors were taken from a male donor in good health and CMV-seronegative.

The rearrangement links TRBV6-1 to TRBJ1-1, with D possibly TRBD1 on 6 matching bases. This CDR3 contains 14 residues. V gave up 7 bases and J gave up 5 bases, with 17 bases separating them. Germline V gene lookup returns CDR1 MNHNS and CDR2 SASEGT. Here the CDR3 reads CASILQGSGTEAFF. In DNA, the CDR3 is TGTGCCAGCATCCTACAGGGCTCGGGGACTGAAGCTTTCTTT.

This rearrangement joins TRBV7-8 to TRBJ1-5; possible D gene TRBD1, 5 bases. CDR1 is SGHVS, CDR2 FQNEAQ, per germline. Trimming left V 7 bases short and J 1 base short, with 14 bases between. CDR3 length equals 15 residues. The CDR3 is CASTWGPQSNQPQHF. The CDR3 DNA sequence: TGTGCCAGCACCTGGGGCCCCCAGAGCAATCAGCCCCAGCATTTT.

The chain recombines TRBV9 with TRBJ2-7, with 12 bases identical to TRBD1. CDR3 size: 16 residues. V trimming: 0 bases; J trimming: 4 bases; junction bases outside the gene matches: 5. CDR1 and CDR2 from the germline V gene are SGDLS and YYNGEE. The CDR3 spells CASSVAPGQGAYEQYF. CDR3 nucleotide sequence: TGTGCCAGCAGCGTAGCTCCGGGACAGGGGGCTTACGAGCAGTACTTC.

There are a few counts of this clone. The chain combines TRBV29-1 with TRBJ2-1; TRBD2 agrees at 10 bases. Germline V gene sequence: CDR1 SQVTM, CDR2 ANQGSEA. Trimming at V came to 0 bases and at J to 1 base, leaving 0 bases not matched to a gene. The CDR3 is made up of 15 amino acids. The CDR3 protein is CSVEEGLASYNEQFF. The CDR3 DNA sequence: TGCAGCGTTGAAGAGGGACTAGCGTCCTACAATGAGCAGTTCTTC.

The CDR3 DNA reads TGTGCCACCAGCAGAGATCGAGGAGGCCCCACAGATACGCAGTATTTT. Its translation is CATSRDRGGPTDTQYF. The V gene is TRBV15, the J gene TRBJ2-3; D is possibly TRBD2 (5 bases). Trimming took off 0 bases at V and 2 bases at J, with 12 bases between the two ends. The CDR3 loop spans 16 amino acids. Germline values: CDR1 LNHNV, CDR2 YYDKDF (reference sequence).

The chain couples TRBV6-4 to TRBJ1-1, with D tentatively TRBD1 (5 bases). V shed 6 bases and J shed 0 bases, with 17 bases lying between them. The CDR3 totals 16 residues. Germline-derived CDR1 and CDR2 are MRHNA and SNTAGT. The DNA for the CDR3 is TGTGCCAGCAGGGAAAGACAGACGTTAATGAACACTGAAGCTTTCTTT. Its protein product is CASRERQTLMNTEAFF.

CDR3 DNA sequence: TGTGCCAGCAGTTCTACAGGGTTGGGAGCTAATGAAAAACTGTTTTTT. This gives the protein CASSSTGLGANEKLFF. The rearrangement links TRBV6-5 to TRBJ1-4; D might be TRBD1 (6 bases). V shed 4 bases and J shed 3 bases, with 15 bases lying between them. The germline V gene has CDR1 MNHEY and CDR2 SVGAGI. There are 16 residues in the CDR3.

This clone occurred once. The J gene is TRBJ2-1, the V gene TRBV11-2; D gene unclear. Germline CDR1 SGHAT, CDR2 FQNNGV. The CDR3 extends over 13 amino acids. V shed 2 bases and J shed 6 bases, with 8 bases lying between them. For the CDR3, the DNA is TGTGCCAGCAGCTTATCGGAGAGCAATGAGCAGTTCTTC. It yields the protein CASSLSESNEQFF.

This clone was counted once. The chain carries TRBV5-1 and TRBJ2-2; TRBD1 matches at 9 bases. V lost 3 bases and J lost 5; bases outside the gene matches: 11. There are 17 residues in the CDR3. Germline V gives CDR1 SGHRS, CDR2 YFSETQ. CDR3 DNA: TGCGCCAGCAGCTCCCCCCGGGGACAGGGTATAACCGGGGAGCTGTTTTTT. It specifies CASSSPRGQGITGELFF.

The rearrangement joins TRBV5-1 to TRBJ1-1; TRBD1 might be the D (6 bases). Germline V gene data show CDR1 as SGHRS and CDR2 as YFSETQ. V dropped 4 bases and J dropped 0 bases, with 22 bases sitting between them. There are 18 residues in the CDR3. This CDR3 reads CASSPSPRQELLNTEAFF. CDR3 sequence (DNA): TGCGCCAGCAGCCCAAGCCCTCGACAGGAGTTGCTGAACACTGAAGCTTTCTTT.

V usage is TRBV18 and J usage is TRBJ2-7; 7 positions agree with TRBD2. V shed 1 base and J 2 bases; nucleotides not matched to a gene: 5. The CDR3 is 15 amino acids. Germline CDR1 is KGHSH and CDR2 is LQKENI. DNA of the CDR3: TGTGCCAGCTCACCACGGGCCAGCGGGGCCTACGAGCAGTACTTC. Translating it yields CASSPRASGAYEQYF.